Shown below are 3 T cell receptor beta chains from a single sample sequenced in a study of CD8 T cells in Susac syndrome (dated by TCRdb to the late 2010s). Libraries were built with the immunoSEQ multiplex PCR assay. RNA was extracted with the RNeasy kit and about 0.5 to 1 ug was reverse transcribed using random hexamers. The public reads were run again by TCRdb, first through fastp at Q25 and then through MiXCR, and only productive beta chains were kept. A single entry per CDR3 protein holds the most common genes and DNA from its merged rows. The sample table shows over 300,000 distinct CDR3 sequences, and roughly 94% are seen once. The top ten constitute 0.065% of the sample. Sequenced: CD4+ T cells from PBMCs. The receptors derive from a human donor with multiple sclerosis.

This sequence joins TRBV9 and TRBJ2-1; TRBD2 matches at 7 bases. The CDR3 has 15 residues. The V and J ends lost 1 base and 6 bases, in that order; junction bases with no gene match: 7. Germline assignment: CDR1 SGDLS and CDR2 YYNGEE. The CDR3 loop is CASSVNAGASNEQFF. CDR3 nucleotide sequence: TGTGCCAGCAGCGTAAATGCGGGAGCAAGCAATGAGCAGTTCTTC.

The rearrangement links TRBV19 to TRBJ1-2; TRBD1 is a possible D gene (6 bases). The length of the CDR3 is 13 residues. The V end lost 2 bases, the J end lost 7 bases, and 11 bases lay between the germline ends. Per germline, CDR1 LNHDA and CDR2 SQIVND (reference sequence). The CDR3 DNA sequence: TGTGCCAGTAGTATAAGCCGGGACACTGGCTACACCTTC. Protein: CASSISRDTGYTF.

V is TRBV20-1 and J is TRBJ1-5; D gene ambiguous. CDR1 DFQATT and CDR2 SNEGSKA come from the germline V gene (reference sequence). The V end was cut by 0 bases, the J end by 5 bases, with 14 bases between. The CDR3 sequence is 15 residues long. The CDR3 protein is CSARDPGLGDQPQHF. CDR3 sequence (DNA): TGCAGTGCTAGAGATCCTGGACTGGGCGATCAGCCCCAGCATTTT.